This T cell receptor (beta chain) was profiled in a study of human T cells and chemical hapten exposure. The wider study: The study enrolled mostly female patients with alopecia areata, totalis or universalis.

Original data processing: Counting gave a median of approximately 96,000 TCRs per sample, with values ranging from about 23,224 to 750,000. TCRdb recomputed calls from the RACE reads with MiXCR, one row per CDR3 protein. What appears here as the V and J calls and clone size reflects TCRdb's work, not the paper's. The table records about 98,000 distinct CDR3 sequences, 10% to 14% of them present only once. The time point: pre-sensitization, week 0. The treatment: therapeutic diphenylcyclopropenone sensitization with weekly scalp DPC. Alopecia patients, 18 to 70 years old and DPC-suitable, served as donors. Whole blood, unfractionated, served as the material for total RNA extraction. Here the sequenced sample was whole blood, taken in connection with sensitization to the hapten diphenylcyclopropenone (DPC). This TCR was recovered from a woman aged 55-70 years with alopecia areata. Some clones in this sample may be carry-over from other donors' samples.

DNA for the CDR3: TGTGCCAGCAGCCAAGACGTTTCTGACAGGGCTTCACCCCTCCACTTT. This translates into CASSQDVSDRASPLHF. The J gene is TRBJ1-6, the V gene TRBV4-2; 7 bases are shared with TRBD1. Germline V CDR1 and CDR2: LGHNA, YNFKEQ. Losses at the gene ends were 0 bases for V and 9 bases for J; bases not matched to a gene: 8. The CDR3 is 16 amino acids.